This is a list of T cell receptor beta chains from one sample in a study of T cell repertoires in cytomegalovirus infection. TCRdb called the reads again in MiXCR, with one record for every CDR3 protein. Here the sample spans 370,000 or so distinct CDR3 sequences, around a third being singletons. Their specific antigens are unknown. The material was cultured PBMCs, obtained from culture after CMV antigen stimulation. The source is a human donor in good health (CMV status not recorded). Some clones in this sample may be carry-over from other donors' samples. The conserved cysteine and the conserved F or W are not part of the CDR3 here. The order of the fields is J gene, V gene, clone size, D gene, CDR3 protein. The D gene is left open where the match is weak. The size entry is marked missing in some rows and otherwise reads once, few, many or a size class.

>TRBJ2-1|TRBV28|NA|TRBD2
ASSKSGRSNNEQF
>TRBJ2-1|TRBV28|few|NA
ASSPYFSSYNEQF
>TRBJ2-4|TRBV7-2|NA|NA
ASSLSAGGIGKNIQY
>TRBJ1-1|TRBV7-2|many|NA
ASSYQVVWTEAF
>TRBJ2-6|TRBV4-1|NA|NA
ASSQFPGRHQLSGANVLT
>TRBJ2-7|TRBV14|once|NA
ASSQEPLTRPSEQY
>TRBJ2-3|TRBV28|NA|NA
ASSPPPLLLRTDTQY
>TRBJ2-3|TRBV24-1|few|TRBD2
ATSDTGTSGWDDTQY
>TRBJ1-1|TRBV6-5|NA|NA
ASSYLAEHLNTEAF
>TRBJ2-3|TRBV6-1|NA|NA
ASSEFILGVGTDTQY
>TRBJ1-1|TRBV28|NA|NA
ASRSPWVTEAF
>TRBJ2-5|TRBV6-2/TRBV6-3|few|NA
ASRNNINEETQY
>TRBJ2-3|TRBV7-2|few|TRBD2
ASSLVGGSPLDTQY
>TRBJ1-1|TRBV6-1|few|NA
ASRYRDTEAF
>TRBJ1-3|TRBV30|once|NA
ICSPSGNTIY
>TRBJ1-2|TRBV18|few|NA
ASSPPADYGYT
>TRBJ2-1|TRBV27|NA|NA
ASRQPGGHEQF